This T cell receptor beta chain originates from a study of T cell repertoires in cytomegalovirus infection. Background on the study: Public TCR beta signatures marked donors with CMV infection and the matching HLA. Study findings and constraints: HLA-C-restricted CMV clonotypes gave the most frequent clonotype in two of eight donors. Individuals carrying CMV plus the relevant HLA were identified by cumulative frequency of public TCR beta families.

The CDR3 consists of 13 residues. Germline trimming cut 5 bases from V and 10 bases from J; bases unmatched to any gene: 2. Germline V lookup: CDR1 LNHDA, CDR2 SQIVND (reference sequence). TCRdb passed the reads through MiXCR, listing each CDR3 protein once. There are approximately 500,000 distinct CDR3 sequences in the sample; about 25% occur only once, and under 15% lies in the top ten. About this clonotype itself: Its antigen is still unknown.

The clonotype originates from a human donor in good health (CMV status not recorded). Some clones in this sample may be carry-over from other donors' samples. This sequence joins TRBV19 and TRBJ2-1; the match to TRBD2 covers 13 bases. Sequencing was done on a sample of PBMCs. The CDR3 is CASSLLAGGEQFF. CDR3 bases: TGTGCCAGTAGTTTACTAGCGGGAGGGGAGCAGTTCTTC.